This TCR beta chain was observed in a study of blood T cell repertoires in COVID-19. Sequencing was performed with immunoSEQ multiplex PCR; in TCRdb, only in-frame clones are kept and a portion is missing. The table includes about 75,000 clones, approximately 80% detected once. The CDR3 consists of 13 residues. V lost 9 bases to trimming and J lost 4 bases; unmatched junction nucleotides: 6. Germline V lookup: CDR1 LNHDA, CDR2 SQIVND (reference sequence). This chain connects TRBV19 to TRBJ2-3; 8 bases fit TRBD1. Sequenced material: peripheral blood. This TCR was recovered from a woman aged 50 to 60 with acute or convalescent COVID-19. This CDR3 is CASARGHPDTQYF. The CDR3 DNA is TGTGCCAGCGCCAGGGGGCACCCAGATACGCAGTATTTT.